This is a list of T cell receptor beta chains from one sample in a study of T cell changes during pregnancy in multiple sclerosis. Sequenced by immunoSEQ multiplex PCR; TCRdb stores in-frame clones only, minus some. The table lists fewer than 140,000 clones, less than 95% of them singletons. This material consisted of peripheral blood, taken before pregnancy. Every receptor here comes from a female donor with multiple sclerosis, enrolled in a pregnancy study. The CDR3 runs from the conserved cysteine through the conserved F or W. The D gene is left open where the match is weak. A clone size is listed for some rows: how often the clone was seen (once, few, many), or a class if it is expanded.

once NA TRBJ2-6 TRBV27 CASSSIQASGANVLTF TGTGCCAGCAGTTCCATCCAGGCTTCTGGGGCCAACGTCCTGACTTTC
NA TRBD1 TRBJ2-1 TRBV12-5 CASGLVRGTGDYNEQFF TGTGCTAGTGGTTTGGTAAGGGGGACAGGGGATTACAATGAGCAGTTCTTC
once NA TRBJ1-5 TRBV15 CATSADSYNQPQHF TGTGCCACCAGCGCGGACAGTTACAATCAGCCCCAGCATTTT
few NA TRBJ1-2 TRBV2 CASSERGYGYTF TGTGCCAGCAGTGAGAGAGGGTATGGCTACACCTTC
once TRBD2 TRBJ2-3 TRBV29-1 CSVVGGRSYTDTQYF TGCAGCGTTGTCGGCGGGAGGTCGTACACAGATACGCAGTATTTT
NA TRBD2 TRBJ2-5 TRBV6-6 CASSKAGVVETQYF TGTGCCAGCAGTAAAGCGGGGGTAGTTGAGACCCAGTACTTC
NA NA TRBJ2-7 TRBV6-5 CASSLGLDEQYF TGTGCCAGCAGTTTGGGACTGGACGAGCAGTACTTC
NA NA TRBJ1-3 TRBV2 CASSVIGDTIYF TGTGCCAGCAGTGTTATAGGGGACACCATATATTTT
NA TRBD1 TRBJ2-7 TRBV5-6 CASSQLAGTGDPYEQYF TGTGCCAGCAGCCAACTAGCCGGGACAGGGGACCCCTACGAGCAGTACTTC
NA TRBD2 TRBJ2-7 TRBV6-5 CASSSIAGAYEQYF TGTGCCAGCAGTTCGATAGCGGGCGCCTACGAGCAGTACTTC
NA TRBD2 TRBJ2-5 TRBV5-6 CASSFRRLVGGKETQYF TGTGCCAGCAGCTTTCGCAGACTAGTGGGGGGGAAAGAGACCCAGTACTTC
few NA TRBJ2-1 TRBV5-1 CASRSTVSSYNEQFF TGCGCCAGCAGATCTACAGTTAGCTCCTACAATGAGCAGTTCTTC
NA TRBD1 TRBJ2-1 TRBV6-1 CASSESRGRDEQFF TGTGCCAGCAGTGAATCCAGGGGGCGGGATGAGCAGTTCTTC
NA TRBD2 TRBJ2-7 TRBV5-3 CARSYPLPGGFYEQYF TGTGCCAGAAGCTACCCCCTTCCGGGAGGCTTCTACGAGCAGTACTTC
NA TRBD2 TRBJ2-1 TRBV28 CASSLSLADYNEQFF TGTGCCAGCAGTTTATCCCTAGCGGACTACAATGAGCAGTTCTTC
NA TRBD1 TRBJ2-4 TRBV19 CASSTLGQTKNIQYF TGTGCCAGTAGCACGCTGGGACAGACAAAAAACATTCAGTACTTC
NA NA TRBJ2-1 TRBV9 CASSVATGGGLAYNEQFF TGTGCCAGCAGCGTAGCTACTGGGGGGGGGCTAGCCTACAATGAGCAGTTCTTC
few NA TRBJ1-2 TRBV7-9 CASRLADGEYGYTF TGTGCCAGCAGGCTCGCCGACGGAGAGTATGGCTACACCTTC
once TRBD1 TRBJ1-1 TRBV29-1 CSARTGGLLSTEAFF TGCAGCGCTAGGACAGGGGGCTTGTTAAGCACTGAAGCTTTCTTT
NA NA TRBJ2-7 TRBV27 CASTPAGFSSYEQYF TGTGCCAGCACCCCGGCGGGTTTCAGCTCCTACGAGCAGTACTTC
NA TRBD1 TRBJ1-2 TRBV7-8 CASSLGGGRAASGYTF TGTGCCAGCAGCTTAGGAGGGGGCAGGGCGGCTTCTGGCTACACCTTC
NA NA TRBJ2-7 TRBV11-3 CASKLVMEAYEQYF TGTGCCAGTAAATTAGTTATGGAGGCCTACGAGCAGTACTTC
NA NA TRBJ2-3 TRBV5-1 CASSLDGSGTDTQYF TGCGCCAGCAGCTTGGATGGCTCCGGCACAGATACGCAGTATTTT
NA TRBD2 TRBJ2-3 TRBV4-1 CASSQDGGRGTDTQYF TGCGCCAGCAGCCAAGATGGCGGGAGAGGGACAGATACGCAGTATTTT
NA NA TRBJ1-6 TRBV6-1 CASSGRVYNSPLHF TGTGCCAGCAGTGGCCGGGTCTATAATTCACCCCTCCACTTT
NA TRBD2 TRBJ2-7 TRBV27 CASSRTSGSSSYEQYF TGTGCCAGCAGTCGGACTAGCGGGAGTTCGTCCTACGAGCAGTACTTC
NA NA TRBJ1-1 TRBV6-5 CASSYSTQGNTEAFF TGTGCCAGCAGTTACTCCACGCAGGGGAACACTGAAGCTTTCTTT
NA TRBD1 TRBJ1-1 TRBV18 CASSQETGSVAEAFF TGTGCCAGCTCACAAGAGACAGGGTCCGTCGCTGAAGCTTTCTTT
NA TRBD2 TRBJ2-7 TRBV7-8 CASYSTLAGEEQYF TGTGCCAGCTACTCCACACTAGCGGGAGAAGAGCAGTACTTC
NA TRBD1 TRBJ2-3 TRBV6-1 CASSEAIRTGSTDTQYF TGTGCCAGCAGTGAAGCCATCAGGACAGGGAGCACAGATACGCAGTATTTT
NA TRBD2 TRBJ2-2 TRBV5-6 CASSFGLAGGNTGELFF TGTGCCAGCAGCTTCGGACTAGCGGGAGGGAACACCGGGGAGCTGTTTTTT
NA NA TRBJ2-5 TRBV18 CASSPGKGRIQETQYF TGTGCCAGCTCACCAGGAAAGGGGCGAATACAAGAGACCCAGTACTTC
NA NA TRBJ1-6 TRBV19 CASRSGPTNWNSPLHF TGTGCCAGTAGATCAGGGCCTACAAACTGGAATTCACCCCTCCACTTT
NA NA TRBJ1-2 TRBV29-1 CSVAQKLANYGYTF TGCAGCGTTGCTCAGAAACTAGCTAACTATGGCTACACCTTC
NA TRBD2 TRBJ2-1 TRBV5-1 CASSSLAGVNNEQFF TGCGCCAGCAGCTCACTAGCGGGAGTAAACAATGAGCAGTTCTTC
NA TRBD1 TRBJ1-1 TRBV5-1 CASSRTGGNTEAFF TGCGCCAGCAGCCGAACAGGGGGTAACACTGAAGCTTTCTTT
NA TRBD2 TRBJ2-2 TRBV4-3 CASSQEGLATGELFF TGCGCCAGCAGCCAAGAGGGACTAGCCACCGGGGAGCTGTTTTTT
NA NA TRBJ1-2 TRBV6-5 CASSRGSDHYGYTF TGTGCCAGCAGCCGCGGGAGCGATCACTATGGCTACACCTTC
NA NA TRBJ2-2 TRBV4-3 CASSQWTGLNTGELFF TGCGCCAGCAGCCAATGGACAGGACTAAACACCGGGGAGCTGTTTTTT
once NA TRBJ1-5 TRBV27 CASSLGNAREDECQPQHF TGTGCCAGCAGTTTAGGAAATGCGCGGGAAGACGAGTGTCAGCCCCAGCATTTT
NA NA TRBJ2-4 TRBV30 CAWSRGSKNIQYF TGTGCCTGGAGTAGAGGTTCCAAAAACATTCAGTACTTC
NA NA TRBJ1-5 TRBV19 CASSKTQGNQPQHF TGTGCCAGTAGCAAGACACAAGGCAATCAGCCCCAGCATTTT
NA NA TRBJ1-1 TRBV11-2 CASSLGMNTEAFF TGTGCCAGCAGCCTCGGGATGAACACTGAAGCTTTCTTT
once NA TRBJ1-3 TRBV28 CASHPPSGNTIYF TGTGCCAGCCATCCCCCCTCTGGAAACACCATATATTTT
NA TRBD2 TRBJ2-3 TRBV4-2 CASSQGGMPGLAGGDTQYF TGTGCCAGCAGCCAAGGTGGAATGCCGGGACTAGCGGGAGGAGATACGCAGTATTTT
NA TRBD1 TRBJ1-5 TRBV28 CASSLRQGMQPQHF TGTGCCAGCAGTCTCCGACAGGGTATGCAGCCCCAGCATTTT
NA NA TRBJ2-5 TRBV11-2 CASSLELAAQETQYF TGTGCCAGCAGCTTAGAACTAGCCGCCCAAGAGACCCAGTACTTC
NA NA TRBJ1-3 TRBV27 CASSLRGSSGNTIYF TGTGCCAGCAGTTTGCGGGGGAGCTCTGGAAACACCATATATTTT
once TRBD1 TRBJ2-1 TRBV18 CASSPYRDRTYNEQFF TGTGCCAGCTCACCATACCGGGACAGGACTTACAATGAGCAGTTCTTC
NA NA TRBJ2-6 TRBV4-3 CASSQVLGANVLTF TGCGCCAGCAGCCAAGTCCTGGGGGCCAACGTCCTGACTTTC
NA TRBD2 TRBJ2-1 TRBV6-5 CASSYSGGNYNEQFF TGTGCCAGCAGTTACAGCGGGGGTAATTACAATGAGCAGTTCTTC
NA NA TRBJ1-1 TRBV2 CASSGQGDAKLF TGTGCCAGCAGTGGTCAGGGTGATGCAAAACTCTTT
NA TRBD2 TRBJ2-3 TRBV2 CASSKGLAGSTDTQYF TGTGCCAGCAGTAAAGGACTAGCGGGGAGCACAGATACGCAGTATTTT
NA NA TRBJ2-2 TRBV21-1 CASSKPIAGPNTGELFF TGTGCCAGCAGCAAACCTATAGCGGGGCCCAACACCGGGGAGCTGTTTTTT
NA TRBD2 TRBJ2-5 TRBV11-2 CASSLGTSGGAYETQYF TGTGCCAGCAGCTTAGGGACTAGCGGGGGGGCCTATGAGACCCAGTACTTC
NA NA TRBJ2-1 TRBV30 CAGGRSYNEQFF TGTGCGGGGGGGCGATCCTACAATGAGCAGTTCTTC
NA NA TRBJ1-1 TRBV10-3 CAISGTGSSTEAFF TGTGCCATCAGTGGAACAGGGTCTAGCACTGAAGCTTTCTTT
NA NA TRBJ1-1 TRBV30 CAWSVAPRDLTFF TGTGCCTGGAGTGTAGCACCCCGGGATTTAACTTTCTTT
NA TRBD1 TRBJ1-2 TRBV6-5 CASSPRTGHYGYTF TGTGCCAGCAGTCCGAGGACAGGGCACTATGGCTACACCTTC
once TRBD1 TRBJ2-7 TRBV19 CASSSGQRMYEQYF TGTGCCAGTAGTTCGGGACAGAGGATGTACGAGCAGTACTTC